This T cell receptor beta chain was captured in a study of blood T cell repertoires in COVID-19. As for the study in general: Collection of acute and convalescent COVID-19 samples took place in the United States, Italy and Spain. Nucleic acid was either cDNA or gDNA, and it came from T cells, B-cell-depleted T cells, or PBMCs.

Per the original data handling: Reference gene primer amplification gave estimated nucleated cell counts. Libraries were prepared by immunoSEQ multiplex PCR; TCRdb keeps only in-frame clonotypes and omits some of them. The V and J calls and clone size were taken over from that table, and D and trimming were inferred from the DNA. Altogether more than 65,000 clones are present, around 80% being singletons, with the ten largest covering less than 8.5%. CDR3 length equals 15 residues. Trimming cost V 4 bases and J 4 bases; bases outside gene matches: 4. In germline, CDR1 is MGHRA, CDR2 YSYEKL. The sequencing input was peripheral blood. The chain links TRBV4-1 to TRBJ2-6; 7 bases line up with TRBD1. The TCR comes from a human donor in a cohort sampled during active COVID-19. As DNA, the CDR3 is TGCGCCAGCAGCCCGACAGGGATAGGGGCCAACGTCCTGACTTTC. Encoded protein: CASSPTGIGANVLTF.